This passage covers 16 T cell receptor beta chains from one sample sequenced in a study of cytomegalovirus exposure and HLA in healthy donors. Some clones are missing from TCRdb's copy, which holds only in-frame ones; the method was immunoSEQ multiplex PCR. In the table there are approximately 300,000 clones, 80% to 90% of which are singletons. The specimen sequenced was PBMCs. The origin of the receptors is a woman aged 18-30 years in good health and CMV-seronegative.

The chain uses TRBV2 and TRBJ1-5, with D maybe TRBD1 (6 bases). There are 15 residues in the CDR3. The ends were cut back, 1 base at V and 2 bases at J, with 9 bases in the middle. The germline V gene has CDR1 SNHLY and CDR2 FYNNEI. The CDR3: CASSEVAGGNQPQHF. The CDR3 nucleotides read TGTGCCAGCAGTGAAGTGGCAGGGGGCAATCAGCCCCAGCATTTT.

This clone was picked up one time. V gene TRBV5-1 combines with J gene TRBJ2-1, with 7 bases identical to TRBD2. Germline loops: CDR1 SGHRS, CDR2 YFSETQ. Losses at the gene ends were 3 bases for V and 5 bases for J; bases not matched to a gene: 11. This CDR3 is 16 amino acids long. The CDR3 is CASSYIGASGNNEQFF. CDR3 sequence (DNA): TGCGCCAGCAGCTACATCGGGGCTAGCGGAAACAATGAGCAGTTCTTC.

This clone was seen more than once but under ten times. The chain combines TRBV6-5 with TRBJ1-2; TRBD1 matches 11 bases. The CDR3 runs to 16 residues. Looked up from germline, CDR1 is MNHEY and CDR2 is SVGAGI. V lost 0 bases and J lost 5; bases outside the gene matches: 5. The CDR3 DNA follows: TGTGCCAGCAGTTACTCCGGGACAGGGGGGGTTTATGGCTACACCTTC. Translation gives CASSYSGTGGVYGYTF.

The CDR3 spells CASSQDFLAVSTDTQYF. Written as DNA, the CDR3 is TGCGCCAGCAGCCAAGATTTCCTAGCGGTTAGCACAGATACGCAGTATTTT. The chain carries TRBV4-1 and TRBJ2-3; 7 bases map to TRBD2. Germline lookup yields CDR1 MGHRA and CDR2 YSYEKL. The V gene end was trimmed by 0 bases and the J gene end by 0 bases; junction bases not matched to a gene: 6. CDR3 length: 17 residues.

The rearrangement uses TRBV18 and TRBJ1-2; a weak D match, TRBD1 (6 bases). Trimming cost V 3 bases and J 6 bases, with 14 bases left between them. This CDR3 region has 14 residues. Germline CDR1 reads KGHSH; CDR2 reads LQKENI. Here the CDR3 reads CASSPGQQGNGYTF. Here the CDR3 DNA reads TGTGCCAGCTCACCGGGTCAACAGGGCAATGGCTACACCTTC.

V usage is TRBV4-3 and J usage is TRBJ1-1; the D gene is possibly TRBD1 (5 bases). Germline loops: CDR1 LGHNA, CDR2 YSLEER. Trimming took off 4 bases at V and 6 bases at J, with 9 bases between the two ends. The CDR3 is 12 amino acids. The CDR3 region has the DNA TGCGCCAGCAGCCCGGGGACTCCTGAAGCTTTCTTT. Its protein is CASSPGTPEAFF.

The gene calls are TRBV28 and TRBJ2-6; 9 nucleotides align to TRBD1. With 4 bases clipped from V and 1 base from J, the junction kept 5 bases outside the gene matches. The germline CDR1 and CDR2 sequences are MDHEN and SYDVKM. The CDR3 sequence is 17 residues long. This CDR3 is CASSSTGGGSGANVLTF. The DNA for the CDR3 is TGTGCCAGCAGTTCGACAGGGGGAGGGTCTGGGGCCAACGTCCTGACTTTC.

This clone has a handful of counts. This chain uses TRBV4-3 with TRBJ2-7; TRBD2 aligns across 9 bases. Germline loops: CDR1 LGHNA, CDR2 YSLEER. The CDR3 consists of 16 residues. J lost 6 bases, V lost 3 bases, and 12 bases had no gene match. The CDR3 DNA reads as TGCGCCAGCAGCCAGGAGGCGGGGCTAGCGGGAACCGAGCAGTACTTC. It translates to CASSQEAGLAGTEQYF.

This clone was seen a handful of times. V gene TRBV7-9 combines with J gene TRBJ1-2, with 8 nucleotides matching TRBD1. The V gene end was trimmed by 5 bases and the J gene end by 5 bases; junction bases not matched to a gene: 4. The CDR3 runs 13 residues. Germline-derived CDR1 and CDR2 are SEHNR and FQNEAQ (reference sequence). CDR3 protein: CASSTGTGYGYTF. CDR3 in DNA: TGTGCCAGCAGCACCGGGACAGGATATGGCTACACCTTC.

This CDR3 reads CASSLGTGSQETQYF. As DNA, the CDR3 is TGTGCCAGCAGCTTGGGCACGGGGTCCCAAGAGACCCAGTACTTC. The genes are TRBV5-4 and TRBJ2-5; the D gene is possibly TRBD2 (5 bases). Trimming took off 0 bases at V and 1 base at J, with 10 bases between the two ends. The CDR3 runs to 15 residues. CDR1 is SGHNT, CDR2 YYREEE, per germline (reference sequence).

In this sample, this clone turned up once. V and J are TRBV27 and TRBJ2-7; TRBD1 matches at 12 bases. CDR3 length: 18 residues. V was clipped by 6 bases and J by 3 bases; unmatched bases: 15. Per the germline V gene, CDR1 is MNHEY and CDR2 is SMNVEV (reference sequence). This CDR3 is CASRGTGGYERESYEQYF. The CDR3, as DNA: TGTGCCAGCAGGGGGACAGGGGGCTACGAGCGAGAAAGCTACGAGCAGTACTTC.

V is TRBV19 and J is TRBJ1-2; 7 nucleotides align to TRBD1. Germline CDR1 is LNHDA and CDR2 is SQIVND (reference sequence). The CDR3 loop spans 15 amino acids. Unmatched junction bases numbered 9, after V lost 5 bases and J lost 3 bases. The DNA of the CDR3 is TGTGCCAGTAGTGGCACCGGGACAGAATACTATGGCTACACCTTC. Residues: CASSGTGTEYYGYTF. The complete variable domain, with remaining parts taken from reference TRBV19 and TRBJ1-2, reads DGGITQSPKYLFRKEGQNVTLSCEQNLNHDAMYWYRQDPGQGLRLIYYSQIVNDFQKGDIAEGYSVSREKKESFPLTVTSAQKNPTAFYLCASSGTGTEYYGYTFGSGTRLTVV.

The V call is TRBV7-8, the J call TRBJ2-5, with 11 bases identical to TRBD1. Germline values: CDR1 SGHVS, CDR2 FQNEAQ. This CDR3 comprises 16 residues. With 1 base clipped from V and 1 base from J, the junction kept 2 bases outside the gene matches. The CDR3: CASSLGTGGPQETQYF. The CDR3 DNA reads as TGTGCCAGCAGCTTAGGGACAGGGGGCCCCCAAGAGACCCAGTACTTC.

This clone has only a few counts. The CDR3 reads CASSQMTGKGNQPQHF. The CDR3 bases are TGTGCCAGCAGCCAGATGACAGGGAAGGGCAATCAGCCCCAGCATTTT. The gene calls are TRBV5-6 and TRBJ1-5; 7 bases align to TRBD1. The CDR3 contains 16 residues. Trimming at V came to 4 bases and at J to 2 bases, leaving 9 bases not matched to a gene. Germline V gene lookup returns CDR1 SGHDT and CDR2 YYEEEE.

This rearrangement joins TRBV6-1 to TRBJ2-1; TRBD2 is a possible D gene (5 bases). Germline V lookup: CDR1 MNHNS, CDR2 SASEGT. The CDR3 consists of 13 residues. The chain's CDR3 is CQSSTLYYNEQFF. Here the CDR3 DNA reads TGTCAATCTAGCACCCTCTACTACAATGAGCAGTTCTTC.

CDR3 protein: CASSAHTGQGGGELFF. CDR3 nucleotides: TGTGCCAGCAGCGCCCATACGGGACAGGGCGGGGGGGAGCTGTTTTTT. The V gene is TRBV11-1, the J gene TRBJ2-2; 9 nucleotides agree with TRBD1. J lost 8 bases, V lost 5 bases, and 12 bases had no gene match. The V gene's germline CDR1 is SGHAT and CDR2 FQDESV (reference sequence). This CDR3 comprises 16 residues.